The T cell receptor beta chain under discussion was sequenced for a study of cytomegalovirus exposure and HLA in healthy donors (dated by TCRdb to the late 2010s). Regarding the study in general: According to a later analysis, the 120 or so validation repertoires were produced on the same platform as the 666 repertoires of the first cohort. The study aimed to test whether signatures of past pathogen exposure could be identified by cataloging public T cell receptors. A separate validation cohort of some 130 different subjects was used in addition to the roughly 700-subject first cohort. The study combined high-throughput TCR immunosequencing, statistical association of individual TCRs with disease status, and machine learning to predict cytomegalovirus infection status.

Library generation was performed with the immunoSEQ multiplex PCR assay. Processing in the source paper ran as follows. To diagnose cytomegalovirus status from the catalog of TCR beta chain sequences, a statistical classification framework was built. In TCRdb, the immuneACCESS table is reduced to in-frame sequences with V and J assigned. These tables do not hold every clone; where another copy was compared, an unresolved V gene accounts for under half, and the others remain unexplained. V and J calls and clone size come straight from that table; D and trimming were deduced from the DNA. The sample yields roughly 140,000 clones; more than 85% were counted once. About 0.64% of the sample is held by the ten biggest clonotypes. Donors formed part of the validation cohort, which comprised some 120 subjects and was distinct from the first cohort of several hundred subjects. Paper-wide results and their limitations: A total of 150 to 200 TCR beta chains were listed by the study as associated with cytomegalovirus. The authors suggested that the approach could potentially be generalized to other disease states and immunological phenotypes. Most TCR sequences were observed very rarely across donors, whereas some public TCRs were present in many individuals. In both the original and validation cohorts, the classifier was reported to diagnose cytomegalovirus status with high specificity and sensitivity. All 120 or so repertoires were used to score co-occurrence in the validation cohort in a later analysis, because that analysis had no HLA typing for the cohort. In a later analysis, TCRs clustered in the first cohort were found to also tend to co-occur in the 120 or so validation repertoires, with about 93% of cluster scores above 0. In vitro tests confirmed that three of the cytomegalovirus-associated TCR beta chains recognize cytomegalovirus antigens.

A word on this clone: The antigen this receptor binds is unknown. Base-call qualities are not available, and no considerably larger clone is one nucleotide away.

V and J lose 6 bases and 1 base, and a span of 3 bases separates them. The germline V gene gives CDR1 as MNHEY and CDR2 as SVGAGI. The CDR3 has 11 amino acids, counting the end cysteine and phenylalanine. Of the read, only the CDR3 DNA is kept; its 33 bases are in frame from base 1. This chain is built from TRBV6-5 and TRBJ1-1; confidence is insufficient to name the D gene. The sequence was obtained from a man younger than 35 in good health and CMV-seronegative. Sequencing was done on a sample of PBMCs. The CDR3 region: CASSRNTEAFF. The nucleotide sequence reads TGTGCCAGCAGCAGGAACACTGAAGCTTTCTTT.